Listed here are 26 T cell receptor beta chains from one sample, sequenced in a study of T-cell reconstitution after alpha-beta-depleted transplantation in children. TCRbeta library construction was performed incorporating unique molecular identifiers. TCRdb recomputed calls from the PCR reads with MiXCR, one row per CDR3 protein. The sample contains some 830,000 distinct CDR3 sequences, 15% to 20% of which appear only once. The material sequenced was PBMCs, mostly from graft donor cells, taken 360 days after TCRalphabeta/CD19-depleted stem cell transplant. These receptors originate from a male patient younger than 18 who had a stem cell transplant for acute lymphoblastic leukemia, so the T cells may come from the graft donor.

The genes are TRBV12-3 or TRBV12-4 and TRBJ1-2; no firm D call. V dropped 3 bases and J dropped 5 bases, with 16 bases sitting between them. The CDR3 covers 15 residues. CDR3 nucleotides: TGTGCCAGCAGTTTTCACCTCGAGGATCTTTATGGCTACACCTTC. This codes for CASSFHLEDLYGYTF.

A single count supports this clonotype. The chain has TRBV12-3 or TRBV12-4 and TRBJ2-2; TRBD2 matches at 9 bases. This CDR3 contains 16 residues. Trimming at V came to 8 bases and at J to 6 bases, leaving 13 bases not matched to a gene. The CDR3 DNA follows: TGTGCCAGCTTAAGATTGGGGCGGGAGGGATCCGGGGAGCTGTTTTTT. It translates to CASLRLGREGSGELFF.

The chain has TRBV12-3 or TRBV12-4 and TRBJ1-2; D is unresolved. V was pared by 5 bases and J by 3 bases, with 7 bases between. The length of the CDR3 is 12 residues. The CDR3, as DNA: TGTGCCAGCAGTCAAACCTACTATGGCTACACCTTC. Translated, it gives CASSQTYYGYTF.

This clonotype has more than one count but fewer than ten. The CDR3 nucleotides read TGTGCCAGCAGTTTAGTAGAGAGGGGGGACAATGAGCAGTTCTTC. It translates to CASSLVERGDNEQFF. The chain employs TRBV12-3 or TRBV12-4 and TRBJ2-1; D is tentatively TRBD1 or TRBD2 (6 bases each). The CDR3 loop spans 15 amino acids. With 1 base removed from V and 5 bases from J, the gap between germline ends came to 12 bases.

This clonotype was picked up a small number of times. CDR3 sequence reads: CASSARDLRDTEAFF. CDR3 nucleotides: TGTGCCAGCAGCGCGAGGGACCTAAGGGACACTGAAGCTTTCTTT. The chain combines TRBV7-2 with TRBJ1-1; TRBD1 might be the D (5 bases). This CDR3 is 15 amino acids long. With 5 bases removed from V and 3 bases from J, the gap between germline ends came to 16 bases. Germline V gene data show CDR1 as SGHTA and CDR2 as FQGNSA.

The chain combines TRBV29-1 with TRBJ1-2; the D is unclear. The CDR3 length is 12 residues. CDR1 is SQVTM and CDR2 is ANQGSEA in the germline V gene. V shed 4 bases and J shed 8 bases, with 14 bases lying between them. The CDR3: CSVAGWAGGYTF. The CDR3 nucleotides are TGCAGCGTTGCTGGGTGGGCGGGGGGCTACACCTTC.

The chain combines TRBV7-2 with TRBJ2-1; 8 bases align to TRBD1. Trimming took 5 bases from V and 5 from J; bases not matched to a gene: 11. The CDR3 runs 16 residues. Looked up from germline, CDR1 is SGHTA and CDR2 is FQGNSA. The CDR3: CASSLGEGQAHNEQFF. CDR3 bases: TGTGCCAGCAGCCTCGGCGAGGGACAGGCCCACAATGAGCAGTTCTTC.

The table lists this clonotype with a few counts. V and J are TRBV20-1 and TRBJ1-1; D not resolved. The germline gives CDR1 DFQATT, CDR2 SNEGSKA (reference sequence). The CDR3 contains 15 residues. V lost 2 bases, J lost 1 base, and 14 bases lay in between. The CDR3 here is CSARRVKIPNTEAFF. The CDR3, as DNA: TGCAGTGCTAGAAGGGTCAAGATCCCGAACACTGAAGCTTTCTTT.

V gene TRBV18 combines with J gene TRBJ1-2; D gene uncertain. CDR3 length: 13 amino acids. V lost 3 bases, J lost 1 base, and 6 bases lay in between. Germline CDR1 is KGHSH and CDR2 is LQKENI. The CDR3 region is CASSPEINYGYTF. DNA for the CDR3: TGTGCCAGCTCACCGGAGATTAACTATGGCTACACCTTC.

The J gene is TRBJ2-7, the V gene TRBV7-8; 7 bases fit TRBD1. The CDR3 spans 14 residues. V lost 4 bases and J lost 2; bases outside the gene matches: 5. Per the germline V gene, CDR1 is SGHVS and CDR2 is FQNEAQ. The CDR3 spells CASSSNRGPYEQYF. CDR3 bases: TGTGCCAGCAGCTCCAACAGGGGACCCTACGAGCAGTACTTC.

CDR3 protein: CASSLSGTVSSYEQYF. CDR3 bases: TGTGCCAGCAGCCTATCCGGGACTGTTAGCTCCTACGAGCAGTACTTC. The V and J genes are TRBV14 and TRBJ2-7; the D gene is possibly TRBD2 (6 bases). This CDR3 contains 16 residues. The V and J ends lost 4 bases and 0 bases respectively, with 16 bases between them. The germline CDR1 and CDR2 sequences are SGHDN and FVKESK.

The chain carries TRBV7-9 and TRBJ2-7; TRBD2 agrees at 9 bases. The V and J ends lost 5 bases and 7 bases, in that order; junction bases with no gene match: 15. Germline V gene sequence: CDR1 SEHNR, CDR2 FQNEAQ (reference sequence). This CDR3 has 16 residues. The CDR3 sequence: CASSPQAGGILPEQYF. For the CDR3, the DNA is TGTGCCAGCAGCCCTCAAGCGGGAGGAATCTTACCGGAGCAGTACTTC.

This clonotype was picked up many times. The chain employs TRBV5-1 and TRBJ2-3, with no clear D. Germline values: CDR1 SGHRS, CDR2 YFSETQ. The ends were cut back, 6 bases at V and 2 bases at J, with 4 bases in the middle. The CDR3 extends over 11 amino acids. Here the CDR3 reads CASKTTDTQYF. The CDR3, as DNA: TGCGCCAGCAAGACCACAGATACGCAGTATTTT. The whole variable domain, filled in from reference TRBV5-1 and TRBJ2-3, reads KAGVTQTPRYLIKTRGQQVTLSCSPISGHRSVSWYQQTPGQGLQFLFEYFSETQRNKGNFPGRFSGRQFSNSRSEMNVSTLELGDSALYLCASKTTDTQYFGPGTRLTVL.

V gene TRBV9 combines with J gene TRBJ2-1; no clear D. The V end lost 1 base, the J end lost 5 bases, and 13 bases lay between the germline ends. This CDR3 is 15 amino acids long. In germline, CDR1 is SGDLS, CDR2 YYNGEE. The CDR3 here is CASSVRLDSHNEQFF. The CDR3 bases are TGTGCCAGCAGCGTAAGGCTAGATTCCCACAATGAGCAGTTCTTC. Combining the CDR3 with reference TRBV9 and TRBJ2-1 gives the whole variable domain DSGVTQTPKHLITATGQRVTLRCSPRSGDLSVYWYQQSLDQGLQFLIQYYNGEERAKGNILERFSAQQFPDLHSELNLSSLELGDSALYFCASSVRLDSHNEQFFGPGTRLTVL.

J is TRBJ2-2 and V is TRBV30; TRBD1 is a possible D gene (6 bases). V dropped 4 bases and J dropped 4 bases, with 10 bases sitting between them. CDR1 is GTSNPN and CDR2 is SVGIG in the germline V gene (reference sequence). The CDR3 runs to 13 residues. This CDR3 reads CAWTRTATGELFF. CDR3 sequence (DNA): TGTGCCTGGACTCGGACAGCCACCGGGGAGCTGTTTTTT.

This clonotype was found a few times. The chain carries TRBV2 and TRBJ2-3; 8 bases align to TRBD2. This CDR3 has 15 residues. V was pared by 7 bases and J by 0 bases, with 6 bases of the junction left unmatched. Germline CDR1 is SNHLY and CDR2 is FYNNEI. In DNA, the CDR3 is TGTGCCAGCACCCGACTAGCGTCTAGCACAGATACGCAGTATTTT. Amino acid sequence: CASTRLASSTDTQYF.

The CDR3: CASNLRESYNEQFF. The CDR3 DNA is TGTGCCAGTAACCTGAGGGAATCCTACAATGAGCAGTTCTTC. The genes are TRBV19 and TRBJ2-1; weak D call: TRBD2 (5 bases). The CDR3 is made up of 14 amino acids. V lost 7 bases and J 1 base, leaving 11 bases between the germline ends. CDR1 is LNHDA, CDR2 SQIVND, per germline (reference sequence).

This chain uses TRBV7-6 with TRBJ2-7, with 7 bases that match TRBD1. The V segment lost 5 bases and the J segment 2 bases; nucleotides outside the gene matches: 6. CDR1 and CDR2 from the germline V gene are SGHVS and FNYEAQ. This CDR3 region has 14 residues. This CDR3 reads CASSEGQSAYEQYF. Here the CDR3 DNA reads TGTGCCAGCAGCGAGGGACAGAGCGCCTACGAGCAGTACTTC.

This clonotype was counted many times. A much larger clone differs by one base, so this may be a read error. The rearrangement links TRBV9 to TRBJ1-1, with D unclear. V was cut by 4 bases and J by 0 bases, with 10 bases left in between. The germline CDR1 and CDR2 sequences are SGDLS and YYNGEE. The CDR3 length is 14 residues. The CDR3 loop is CASSLGRMNTEAFF. The DNA of the CDR3 is TGTGCCAGCAGCTTAGGACGGATGAACACTGAAGCTTTCTTT.

V is TRBV11-2 and J is TRBJ2-5; 9 bases agree with TRBD1. V shed 1 base and J 4 bases; nucleotides not matched to a gene: 4. Germline loops: CDR1 SGHAT, CDR2 FQNNGV. There are 15 residues in the CDR3. CDR3 nucleotides: TGTGCCAGCAGCTTAGGGACAGGGGTGATAGAGACCCAGTACTTC. Protein sequence: CASSLGTGVIETQYF.

This clonotype was observed a few times. The J gene is TRBJ2-2, the V gene TRBV25-1; D is unclear. V shed 6 bases and J shed 6 bases, with 14 bases lying between them. The CDR3 runs to 14 residues. CDR1 is MGHDK and CDR2 is SYGVNS in the germline V gene. Here the CDR3 DNA reads TGTGCCAGCAGGGGCGAAGTTAGGGCCGGGGAGCTGTTTTTT. It codes for CASRGEVRAGELFF. Complete variable domain (other parts from reference TRBV25-1 and TRBJ2-2): EADIYQTPRYLVIGTGKKITLECSQTMGHDKMYWYQQDPGMELHLIHYSYGVNSTEKGDLSSESTVSRIRTEHFPLTLESARPSHTSQYLCASRGEVRAGELFFGEGSRLTVL.

There are a few counts of this clonotype. The V call is TRBV25-1, the J call TRBJ2-3; no firm D call. The length of the CDR3 is 15 residues. V was trimmed by 6 bases and J by 0 bases, leaving 13 bases between them. Germline V gives CDR1 MGHDK, CDR2 SYGVNS. This CDR3 reads CASRESSLSTDTQYF. The CDR3, as DNA: TGTGCCAGCAGGGAGTCTAGTCTTAGCACAGATACGCAGTATTTT.

This clonotype showed up many times. This chain uses TRBV12-3 or TRBV12-4 with TRBJ2-7; D is possibly TRBD1 (6 bases). The CDR3 is 16 residues long. Trimming removed 5 bases from V and 0 bases from J, with 17 bases in between. CDR3 protein: CASSETAGTPSYEQYF. The CDR3 DNA reads TGTGCCAGCAGTGAGACTGCCGGGACACCCTCCTACGAGCAGTACTTC.

This clonotype was seen a handful of times. V usage is TRBV12-3 or TRBV12-4 and J usage is TRBJ2-7; D perhaps matches TRBD2 (5 bases). The germline V and J ends were trimmed by 0 bases and 6 bases, with 12 bases remaining between them. There are 14 residues in the CDR3. CDR3 sequence reads: CASSLAGSRGEQYF. CDR3 nucleotides: TGTGCCAGCAGTTTAGCGGGCAGTCGGGGCGAGCAGTACTTC.

The chain is built from TRBV5-1 and TRBJ2-5, with 13 bases identical to TRBD2. Trimming took 4 bases from V and 4 from J; bases not matched to a gene: 7. In germline, CDR1 is SGHRS, CDR2 YFSETQ. The CDR3 extends over 16 amino acids. The CDR3 nucleotides read TGCGCCAGCAGCCGGACTAGCGGGAGCGGCAGAGAGACCCAGTACTTC. Protein product: CASSRTSGSGRETQYF.

This chain links TRBV29-1 with TRBJ2-7, with 9 positions matching TRBD1. V lost 8 bases, J lost 3 bases, and 8 bases stayed unmatched. The CDR3 loop spans 13 amino acids. Germline values: CDR1 SQVTM, CDR2 ANQGSEA. In DNA, the CDR3 is TGCAGCATAAGGACAGGGGATTTCTACGAGCAGTACTTC. Translation gives CSIRTGDFYEQYF.